This entry concerns a single TCR beta chain. The antigen is not known. This entry comes from a study of blood T cells in healthy people across ages. Peripheral blood from each donor was collected in a volume of about 9.9 milliliters. Findings of the study overall: Both higher diversity and more naive CD4+ cells marked long-lived donors when set against aged donors.

A second roughly 6 to 12 cycle PCR used barcoded and J-beta primers. All samples yielded 2.5 million or more CDR3-containing paired-end reads. TCRdb re-called the 5' RACE reads with MiXCR, one entry per CDR3 protein. Here the sample spans about 780,000 distinct CDR3 sequences, approximately 65% being singletons. This CDR3 contains 11 residues. The ends were cut back, 2 bases at V and 4 bases at J, with 5 bases in the middle. Germline V lookup: CDR1 GTSNPN, CDR2 SVGIG (reference sequence). The clonotype was recovered from a man in his thirties or forties in good health. The sequencing input was blood. This sequence joins TRBV30 and TRBJ1-2; D is ambiguous. DNA for the CDR3: TGTGCCTGGAGTAACAGCTATGGCTACACCTTC. Its protein product is CAWSNSYGYTF.